The 14 T cell receptor beta chains listed next were all sequenced from one sample in a study of neurological immune-mediated disorders. TCRdb analysed the 5' RACE reads with MiXCR anew, one entry per CDR3 protein. The repertoire holds 120,000 or so distinct CDR3 sequences, with more than 2.5% as singletons. Sequencing input: PBMCs. The receptors here all came from a woman aged 30 to 39 with multiple sclerosis.

This clonotype was detected ten times or more. V usage is TRBV20-1 and J usage is TRBJ2-3, with D unclear. V shed 4 bases and J shed 7 bases, with 6 bases lying between them. Germline CDR1 and CDR2: DFQATT and SNEGSKA (reference sequence). This CDR3 is built from 10 residues. The chain's CDR3 is CSAIANTQYF. In DNA, the CDR3 is TGCAGTGCTATCGCGAATACGCAGTATTTT.

Many counts were recorded for this clonotype. The rearrangement links TRBV11-2 to TRBJ1-3; 8 bases map to TRBD1. The germline V gene has CDR1 SGHAT and CDR2 FQNNGV. The CDR3 is made up of 18 amino acids. J lost 7 bases, V lost 1 base, and 15 bases had no gene match. The CDR3 is CASSLGPARTGSTNTIYF. CDR3 DNA sequence: TGTGCCAGCAGCTTAGGCCCGGCGAGGACAGGGTCTACGAACACCATATATTTT. The full variable domain, rest sourced from reference TRBV11-2 and TRBJ1-3, is EAGVAQSPRYKIIEKRQSVAFWCNPISGHATLYWYQQILGQGPKLLIQFQNNGVVDDSQLPKDRFSAERLKGVDSTLKIQPAKLEDSAVYLCASSLGPARTGSTNTIYFGEGSWLTVV.

This clonotype was counted ten times or more. The chain couples TRBV12-3 or TRBV12-4 to TRBJ1-2; 8 bases fit TRBD1. The CDR3 has 13 residues. V lost 1 base, J lost 7 bases, and 2 bases stayed unmatched. The DNA of the CDR3 is TGTGCCAGCAGTTTAGGGACAGGGCCTGGCTACACCTTC. It specifies CASSLGTGPGYTF.

This clonotype was picked up many times. This chain uses TRBV29-1 with TRBJ2-7; D is possibly TRBD1 (6 bases). V lost 4 bases and J 6 bases, leaving 10 bases between the germline ends. Germline-derived CDR1 and CDR2 are SQVTM and ANQGSEA. The CDR3 has 11 residues. CDR3 in amino acids: CSVVQGVEQYF. In nucleotides, the CDR3 is TGCAGCGTTGTACAGGGAGTCGAGCAGTACTTC.

The sample holds many counts of this clonotype. In nucleotides, the CDR3 is TGTGCCAGCAGCTTGCTGGCCTACGAGCAGTACTTC. The encoded protein is CASSLLAYEQYF. The chain carries TRBV5-6 and TRBJ2-7; D is uncertain. Trimming shortened V by 1 base and J by 2 bases, and 4 bases separated the two germline ends. Germline CDR1 reads SGHDT; CDR2 reads YYEEEE. The CDR3 is 12 amino acids. Looking up the rest from reference TRBV5-6 and TRBJ2-7 gives the full variable domain: DAGVTQSPTHLIKTRGQQVTLRCSPKSGHDTVSWYQQALGQGPQFIFQYYEEEERQRGNFPDRFSGHQFPNYSSELNVNALLLGDSALYLCASSLLAYEQYFGPGTRLTVT.

The sample holds many counts of this clonotype. The chain combines TRBV7-2 with TRBJ2-3; TRBD2 matches 8 bases. The CDR3 covers 15 residues. V lost 5 bases to trimming and J lost 5 bases; unmatched junction nucleotides: 9. Germline lookup yields CDR1 SGHTA and CDR2 FQGNSA. This CDR3 is CASSNRDGRGDTQYF. Here the CDR3 DNA reads TGTGCCAGCAGCAACCGGGACGGGAGGGGAGATACGCAGTATTTT. Variable domain in full (rest from reference TRBV7-2 and TRBJ2-3): GAGVSQSPSNKVTEKGKDVELRCDPISGHTALYWYRQSLGQGLEFLIYFQGNSAPDKSGLPSDRFSAERTGGSVSTLTIQRTQQEDSAVYLCASSNRDGRGDTQYFGPGTRLTVL.

This clonotype was found many times. DNA of the CDR3: TGTGCCAGCAGCGAACAGGGAGGGAACACTGAAGCTTTCTTT. As protein: CASSEQGGNTEAFF. V and J are TRBV6-2 or TRBV6-3 and TRBJ1-1, with D possibly TRBD1 on 6 matching bases. V shed 6 bases and J shed 1 base, with 12 bases lying between them. The length of the CDR3 is 14 residues. Germline V lookup: CDR1 MNHEY, CDR2 SVGEGT.

This clonotype was found many times. The chain uses TRBV18 and TRBJ2-7, with 11 bases fitting TRBD1. This CDR3 region has 15 residues. V shed 6 bases and J 6 bases; nucleotides not matched to a gene: 10. In germline, CDR1 is KGHSH, CDR2 LQKENI. DNA of the CDR3: TGTGCCAGCTCCCCGGGACAGGGGGTCGGGACCGAGCAGTACTTC. This encodes CASSPGQGVGTEQYF.

This clonotype was detected ten times or more. The chain combines TRBV7-9 with TRBJ2-5, with 9 nucleotides matching TRBD1. Per germline, CDR1 SEHNR and CDR2 FQNEAQ (reference sequence). The CDR3 runs to 15 residues. Unmatched junction bases numbered 8, after V lost 5 bases and J lost 4 bases. CDR3 amino acids: CASSDAGTGIETQYF. In DNA form, the CDR3 reads TGTGCCAGCAGCGACGCCGGGACAGGGATAGAGACCCAGTACTTC. The whole variable domain, remainder taken from reference TRBV7-9 and TRBJ2-5, is DTGVSQNPRHKITKRGQNVTFRCDPISEHNRLYWYRQTLGQGPEFLTYFQNEAQLEKSRLLSDRFSAERPKGSFSTLEIQRTEQGDSAMYLCASSDAGTGIETQYFGPGTRLLVL.

This clonotype was seen repeatedly, ten times or more. The V gene is TRBV5-1, the J gene TRBJ2-7; unclear D gene. The germline V gene has CDR1 SGHRS and CDR2 YFSETQ. The CDR3 is made up of 14 amino acids. With 4 bases removed from V and 1 base from J, the gap between germline ends came to 12 bases. The CDR3: CASSPAQLSYEQYF. The CDR3 nucleotides are TGCGCCAGCAGCCCGGCCCAACTTTCCTACGAGCAGTACTTC.

The sample holds many counts of this clonotype. V is TRBV12-3 or TRBV12-4 and J is TRBJ1-1; no reliable D call. This CDR3 contains 12 residues. The V gene lost 7 bases and the J gene lost 4 bases, with 10 bases spanning the gap. CDR3 nucleotide sequence: TGTGCCAGCATAAGTCTACGCACTGAAGCTTTCTTT. Its translation: CASISLRTEAFF.

This clonotype was found many times. The chain is built from TRBV7-8 and TRBJ1-5, with unresolved D. Trimming left V 7 bases short and J 3 bases short, with 13 bases between. CDR1 and CDR2 (germline): SGHVS, FQNEAQ. The CDR3 runs 14 residues. CDR3 residues: CASTYGPYNQPQHF. The CDR3 nucleotides read TGTGCCAGCACCTACGGCCCCTACAATCAGCCCCAGCATTTT. Using reference TRBV7-8 and TRBJ1-5 for the parts outside the CDR3, the full variable domain is GAGVSQSPRYKVAKRGQDVALRCDPISGHVSLFWYQQALGQGPEFLTYFQNEAQLDKSGLPSDRFFAERPEGSVSTLKIQRTQQEDSAVYLCASTYGPYNQPQHFGDGTRLSIL.

This clonotype was detected many times. The CDR3 sequence is CASSFQPSGRNTGELFF. CDR3 coding DNA: TGTGCCAGCAGCTTCCAACCTAGCGGGAGAAACACCGGGGAGCTGTTTTTT. This chain uses TRBV7-8 with TRBJ2-2; 10 positions agree with TRBD2. The trim removed 3 bases at V and 2 bases at J, leaving 6 bases unmatched. CDR1 and CDR2 from the germline V gene are SGHVS and FQNEAQ. The CDR3 covers 17 residues.

This clonotype was seen repeatedly, ten times or more. The V gene is TRBV9, the J gene TRBJ1-1; 8 bases are a match to TRBD1. V shed 4 bases and J 0 bases; nucleotides not matched to a gene: 17. The germline V gene has CDR1 SGDLS and CDR2 YYNGEE. The length of the CDR3 is 19 residues. CDR3 coding DNA: TGTGCCAGCAGCCCCAGACCCGGACAGGGCGGTAGAATGAACACTGAAGCTTTCTTT. Protein sequence: CASSPRPGQGGRMNTEAFF.